This is a list of T cell receptor beta chains from one sample in a study of blood T cell repertoires in COVID-19. The method was immunoSEQ multiplex PCR; TCRdb's version includes in-frame clones alone and lacks a portion of them. Of approximately 240,000 clones listed, around 82% are singletons. Sequencing input: peripheral blood. These receptors came from a woman older than 75 with active or convalescent COVID-19. The CDR3 runs from the conserved cysteine through the conserved F or W. Fields, in order: J gene, V gene, clone size, D gene, CDR3 DNA, CDR3 protein. D genes are given only for firm matches. The size of a clone is reported for some rows only, either as once, few or many, or as a class for expanded clones.

TRBJ2-5 | TRBV5-1 | . | . | TGCGCCAGCACTCTGACAGGCCAAGAGACCCAGTACTTC | CASTLTGQETQYF
TRBJ2-7 | TRBV2 | . | . | TGTGCCAGCAAGGGGCAGGTCCTATACGAGCAGTACTTC | CASKGQVLYEQYF
TRBJ2-2 | TRBV21-1 | . | . | TGTGCCAGCAGCAAAGCCGAGGGCGGAGGAAAAAAAACCGGGGAGCTGTTTTTT | CASSKAEGGGKKTGELFF
TRBJ2-1 | TRBV7-9 | . | TRBD1 | TGTGCCAGCAGCTTAAGACAGGGAATAGTCCATGAGCAGTTCTTC | CASSLRQGIVHEQFF
TRBJ2-5 | TRBV6-1 | . | . | TGTGCCAGCAGTGAAATCCCCGCAGGAGGGGAGACCCAGTACTTC | CASSEIPAGGETQYF
TRBJ1-1 | TRBV28 | . | . | TGTGCCAGCATAACTCAGGGGCAGGGTCGCGGGAACACTGAAGCTTTCTTT | CASITQGQGRGNTEAFF
TRBJ1-1 | TRBV2 | . | . | TGTGCCAGCACTTCGGGCACTGAAGCTTTCTTT | CASTSGTEAFF
TRBJ2-6 | TRBV3-1/TRBV3-2 | . | TRBD1 | TGTGCCAGCAGCCAAGGTCTCGGGAGGAGACAGGGGGCATCTGGGGCCAACGTCCTGACTTTC | CASSQGLGRRQGASGANVLTF
TRBJ1-1 | TRBV27 | once | . | TGTGCCAGCAGTCCTCGGGCAGGGTTTGAAGCTTTCTTT | CASSPRAGFEAFF
TRBJ2-1 | TRBV6-5 | . | . | TGTGCCAGCCATCGGTCCTACAATGAGCAGTTCTTC | CASHRSYNEQFF
TRBJ2-2 | TRBV19 | . | . | TGTGCCAGTAGTATAGTTATCGGGACCGGGGAGCTGTTTTTT | CASSIVIGTGELFF
TRBJ1-1 | TRBV6-5 | few | . | TGTGCCAGCAGCCCACAGGCAGGGCTGACTGAAGCTTTCTTT | CASSPQAGLTEAFF
TRBJ1-3 | TRBV5-4 | . | . | TGTGCCAGCAGCTTGGCGAGGGAGGGTTATGGAAACACCATATATTTT | CASSLAREGYGNTIYF
TRBJ1-6 | TRBV6-1 | . | . | TGTGCCAGCAGTGAAATCGCAGCCTATAATTCACCCCTCCACTTT | CASSEIAAYNSPLHF
TRBJ2-2 | TRBV4-2 | once | . | TGTGCCAGCAGCCAAGAAAGACAGACCGTAACGAACACCGGGGAGCTGTTTTTT | CASSQERQTVTNTGELFF
TRBJ1-1 | TRBV5-1 | . | TRBD1 | TGCGCCAGCAGCTCCGGGACAGGTCGTGGAGGGAGCACTGAAGCTTTCTTT | CASSSGTGRGGSTEAFF
TRBJ2-1 | TRBV2 | once | . | TGTGCCAGCAGTGAAAGGCGGATCTCGCAGTTCTTC | CASSERRISQFF
TRBJ1-2 | TRBV6-1 | . | . | TGTGCCAGCAGTGAAGGGGGGGGGCGCGTCTATGGCTACACCTTC | CASSEGGGRVYGYTF
TRBJ2-1 | TRBV12-5 | . | . | TGTGCTAGTGGTTTCCGGAATGAGCAGTTCTTC | CASGFRNEQFF
TRBJ2-2 | TRBV6-5 | once | . | TGTGCCAGCAGTTACTCGAGGGTTGGAACCGGGGAGCTGTTTTTT | CASSYSRVGTGELFF
TRBJ1-5 | TRBV2 | . | . | TGTGCCAGCAGTGAGGAACAGGGTTATAGCAATCAGCCCCAGCATTTT | CASSEEQGYSNQPQHF
TRBJ1-3 | TRBV4-2 | . | . | TGTGCCAGCAGCCAAGATTCGACAGCTGGAAACACCATATATTTT | CASSQDSTAGNTIYF
TRBJ1-1 | TRBV5-1 | . | . | TGCGCCAGCACCAGTTGGGGGGACCATACTGAAGCTTTCTTT | CASTSWGDHTEAFF
TRBJ1-1 | TRBV27 | . | TRBD1 | TGTGCCAGCAGTATGATGGGACAGGGGTACACTGAAGCTTTCTTT | CASSMMGQGYTEAFF
TRBJ2-2 | TRBV28 | . | TRBD1 | TGTGCCAGCCTGAGGACAGGGTCCGGGGAGCTGTTTTTT | CASLRTGSGELFF
TRBJ2-3 | TRBV6-1 | . | . | TGTGCCAGCAGTGAAAGCATCAGCACAGATACGCAGTATTTT | CASSESISTDTQYF
TRBJ1-1 | TRBV28 | . | . | TGTGCCAGCAGTTTTTACACAGGGAACACTGAAGCTTTCTTT | CASSFYTGNTEAFF
TRBJ2-3 | TRBV3-1/TRBV3-2 | . | . | TGTGCCAGCAGGCGCCCCCCGGAAGGGGTCCCAGATACGCAGTATTTT | CASRRPPEGVPDTQYF
TRBJ2-7 | TRBV5-1 | . | . | TGCGCCAGCAGCCGGGAGTCGGGCAGAACTTTCTCCTACGAGCAGTACTTC | CASSRESGRTFSYEQYF
TRBJ1-6 | TRBV5-6 | . | . | TGTGCCAGCAGCTTGGTCTCGTATCTTTCACCCCTCCACTTT | CASSLVSYLSPLHF
TRBJ1-2 | TRBV19 | . | . | TGTGCCAGTAGCCGCAGGACGGACAGCGCCGGCTACACCTTC | CASSRRTDSAGYTF
TRBJ2-5 | TRBV11-2 | . | . | TGTGCCAGCAGCTTAGTGGCAGGCGAAGAGACCCAGTACTTC | CASSLVAGEETQYF
TRBJ1-1 | TRBV3-1/TRBV3-2 | . | . | TGTGCCAGCAGCCAACTCCCGGCAGGGGAAGCTTTCTTT | CASSQLPAGEAFF
TRBJ1-2 | TRBV27 | . | TRBD1 | TGTGCCAGCTACAAAAGAGGGGGCGGTAGGGGCTATGGCTACACCTTC | CASYKRGGGRGYGYTF
TRBJ1-6 | TRBV28 | . | TRBD1 | TGTGCCAGCAGTCCAGGGGGACAGGGAGTAGGCTATAATTCACCCCTCCACTTT | CASSPGGQGVGYNSPLHF
TRBJ2-5 | TRBV10-2 | once | TRBD2 | TGCGCCAGCAGTCCTAGCGGGGGTGAGACCCAGTACTTC | CASSPSGGETQYF
TRBJ2-2 | TRBV7-9 | . | . | TGTGCCAGCAGCCCCCCGGGGGAGCTGTTTTTT | CASSPPGELFF
TRBJ2-7 | TRBV5-6 | . | TRBD2 | TGTGCCAGCAGTCGAGGACTAGCACCGGACGAGCAGTACTTC | CASSRGLAPDEQYF
TRBJ2-7 | TRBV27 | . | . | TGTGCCAGCAGTAAAGAGTACGAGCAGTACTTC | CASSKEYEQYF
TRBJ1-2 | TRBV5-8 | . | . | TGTGCCAGCAGCTTCAAAACCGGGACAAGAAACGCTAACTATGGCTACACCTTC | CASSFKTGTRNANYGYTF
TRBJ1-1 | TRBV5-1 | once | TRBD1 | TGCGCCAGCAGCTCGATGGGACAGGGGAACACTGAAGCTTTCTTT | CASSSMGQGNTEAFF
TRBJ1-5 | TRBV29-1 | . | TRBD1 | TGCAGCGTTGTAGAGACAGGGCATCAGCCCCAGCATTTT | CSVVETGHQPQHF
TRBJ1-4 | TRBV5-4 | . | . | TGTGCCAGCAGCTTGACGGCGGCAACTAATGAAAAACTGTTTTTT | CASSLTAATNEKLFF
TRBJ1-5 | TRBV6-4 | . | . | TGTGCCAGCAGTGAAGTAGGGGGTAGCAATCAGCCCCAGCATTTT | CASSEVGGSNQPQHF
TRBJ1-2 | TRBV5-1 | . | . | TGCGCCAGCAGCTTGGCCGGAGAGGCCAACTATGGCTACACCTTC | CASSLAGEANYGYTF
TRBJ1-1 | TRBV19 | once | . | TGTGCCAGTAGTATTAGTATGGATAGCCGCAAAGCTTTCTTT | CASSISMDSRKAFF
TRBJ2-3 | TRBV18 | few | . | TGTGCCAGCTCACCACCGAGTCAGGGTTCAGATACGCAGTATTTT | CASSPPSQGSDTQYF
TRBJ1-6 | TRBV4-1 | . | TRBD1 | TGCGCCAGCAGCCAAGACCAGGACAGGTTGTCACCCCTCCACTTT | CASSQDQDRLSPLHF
TRBJ1-5 | TRBV30 | . | . | TGTGCCTGGAGCTCCCCCGAGAGATTGATCAAAAAGCATTTT | CAWSSPERLIKKHF
TRBJ2-2 | TRBV3-1/TRBV3-2 | . | . | TGTGCCAGCAGCCCCTCAGGGGATCTGGACACCGGGGAGCTGTTTTTT | CASSPSGDLDTGELFF
TRBJ1-4 | TRBV27 | once | . | TGTGCCAGCAGCCGATACGGGGGGGAAAGTGAAAAACTGTTTTTT | CASSRYGGESEKLFF
TRBJ2-5 | TRBV14 | . | TRBD2 | TGTGCCAGCGCCCCTACTAGCGGGGTTTGGGAGACCCAGTACTTC | CASAPTSGVWETQYF
TRBJ1-3 | TRBV10-3 | . | . | TGTGCCATCAGTGGTTGGATGGGGCCCACCATATATTTT | CAISGWMGPTIYF
TRBJ1-6 | TRBV10-3 | . | . | TGTGCCATCAGTGAGTCAGAAAGGGGGGGATGGGGTTCACCCCTCCACTTT | CAISESERGGWGSPLHF
TRBJ1-6 | TRBV4-1 | . | TRBD1 | TGCGCCAGCAGCCAATCAGGGACAGTCTCCTATAATTCACCCCTCCACTTT | CASSQSGTVSYNSPLHF
TRBJ1-4 | TRBV29-1 | . | TRBD1 | TGCAGCGTTGGCGGCAGGGGGAATGAAAAACTGTTTTTT | CSVGGRGNEKLFF